Listed below are T cell receptor beta chains from one sample, sequenced in a study of CD8+ T cells in alopecia areata. Libraries were prepared by immunoSEQ multiplex PCR; TCRdb keeps only in-frame clonotypes and omits some of them. Among roughly 76,000 clones listed, over 25% were seen once. Material: CD8+ T cells sorted from blood, obtained at week 4, from a patient treated with tofacitinib. Receptor source: a human donor with alopecia areata. Both conserved end residues are part of each CDR3. Each record gives: V gene, J gene, CDR3 protein.

V gene: TRBV29-1
J gene: TRBJ2-6
CDR3 protein: CSVVNRVSGANVLTF

V gene: TRBV9
J gene: TRBJ2-1
CDR3 protein: CASSGTPRGLTYNEQFF

V gene: TRBV27
J gene: TRBJ2-7
CDR3 protein: CASSLGRHPAYEQYF

V gene: TRBV4-1
J gene: TRBJ1-5
CDR3 protein: CASSQVTGGGQPQHF

V gene: TRBV29-1
J gene: TRBJ1-1
CDR3 protein: CSAIPIMAPEAFF

V gene: TRBV6-1
J gene: TRBJ2-7
CDR3 protein: CASSEWGSSYEQYF

V gene: TRBV29-1
J gene: TRBJ1-3
CDR3 protein: CSVEGLEATDSGNTIYF

V gene: TRBV5-1
J gene: TRBJ2-7
CDR3 protein: CASNAGASEQYF

V gene: TRBV30
J gene: TRBJ2-7
CDR3 protein: CAWAGLAGSYEQYF

V gene: TRBV7-9
J gene: TRBJ1-5
CDR3 protein: CASKQGAGQPQHF

V gene: TRBV6-5
J gene: TRBJ2-5
CDR3 protein: CASSYGTGRAQYF

V gene: TRBV11-2
J gene: TRBJ1-2
CDR3 protein: CASSLVSGSYTF

V gene: TRBV7-9
J gene: TRBJ1-4
CDR3 protein: CASNDLDPRNEKLFF

V gene: TRBV30
J gene: TRBJ1-2
CDR3 protein: CAWSFGPGDGYTF

V gene: TRBV9
J gene: TRBJ1-3
CDR3 protein: CASSVQTGDGGNTIYF

V gene: TRBV29-1
J gene: TRBJ2-3
CDR3 protein: CSVETVGSAQYF

V gene: TRBV11-2
J gene: TRBJ2-5
CDR3 protein: CASSSLAGGLETQYF